One and the same sample provided the 5 T cell receptor beta chains below, sequenced in a study of cytomegalovirus exposure and HLA in healthy donors. 13 Jbeta primers and 60 Vbeta primers were used for the PCR. Profiled with immunoSEQ multiplex PCR; TCRdb holds only in-frame clones, not every one. The sample contains some 140,000 clones, 65% to 85% of which appear only once. The sequenced material came from PBMCs. Receptors originate from a woman between 35 and 50 years old in good health and CMV-seropositive.

The V call is TRBV28, the J call TRBJ2-4, with 11 bases that match TRBD2. CDR1 and CDR2 (germline): MDHEN, SYDVKM. The CDR3 covers 17 residues. The V and J ends lost 0 bases and 2 bases, in that order; junction bases with no gene match: 3. The CDR3 spells CASSLWVAGGTKNIQYF. The DNA for the CDR3 is TGTGCCAGCAGTTTATGGGTAGCGGGAGGGACCAAAAACATTCAGTACTTC.

The CDR3: CASSLGAGVRGEQFF. The CDR3 DNA sequence: TGTGCCAGCAGCTTAGGGGCGGGAGTTCGCGGTGAGCAGTTCTTC. The chain carries TRBV7-9 and TRBJ2-1, with 7 bases fitting TRBD2. The germline gives CDR1 SEHNR, CDR2 FQNEAQ (reference sequence). V dropped 1 base and J dropped 9; count of bases not matched to a gene: 9. CDR3 length equals 15 residues.

The V and J genes are TRBV12-5 and TRBJ1-5; D possibly corresponds to TRBD1 (6 bases). The V end was cut by 6 bases, the J end by 11 bases, with 20 bases between. Germline CDR1 is LGHNT and CDR2 is FRNRAP. The CDR3 covers 14 residues. The CDR3 loop reads CASGPDSRGLTQHF. The DNA for the CDR3 is TGTGCTAGTGGACCGGACAGCCGGGGTCTGACCCAGCATTTT.

V usage is TRBV6-5 and J usage is TRBJ2-5; D gene unclear. V was pared by 4 bases and J by 2 bases, with 8 bases between. Germline CDR1 MNHEY, CDR2 SVGAGI. This CDR3 has 13 amino acids. CDR3 residues: CASSSSLQETQYF. The CDR3 DNA sequence: TGTGCCAGCAGTTCCTCACTTCAAGAGACCCAGTACTTC.

The chain recombines TRBV27 with TRBJ2-3; 10 positions agree with TRBD2. CDR1 and CDR2 (germline): MNHEY, SMNVEV (reference sequence). V shed 4 bases and J 7 bases; nucleotides not matched to a gene: 8. CDR3 length: 15 amino acids. CDR3 bases: TGTGCCAGCAGTTCCCTAGCGGGAGTCGGTAATACGCAGTATTTT. Residues: CASSSLAGVGNTQYF.